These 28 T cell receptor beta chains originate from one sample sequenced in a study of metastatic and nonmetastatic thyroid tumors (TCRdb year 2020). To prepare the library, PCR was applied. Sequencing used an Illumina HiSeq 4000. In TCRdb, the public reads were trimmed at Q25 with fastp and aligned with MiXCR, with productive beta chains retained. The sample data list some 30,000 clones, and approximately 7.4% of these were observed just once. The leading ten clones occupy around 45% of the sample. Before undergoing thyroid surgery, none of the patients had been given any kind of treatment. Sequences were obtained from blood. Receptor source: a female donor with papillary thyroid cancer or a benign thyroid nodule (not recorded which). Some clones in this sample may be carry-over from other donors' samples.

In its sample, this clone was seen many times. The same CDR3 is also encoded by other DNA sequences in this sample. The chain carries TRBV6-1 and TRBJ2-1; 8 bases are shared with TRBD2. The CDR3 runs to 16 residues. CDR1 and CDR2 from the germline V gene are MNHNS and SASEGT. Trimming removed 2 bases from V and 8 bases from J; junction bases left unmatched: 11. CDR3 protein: CASSESSSGRGYEQFF. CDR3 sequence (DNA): TGTGCCAGCAGTGAAAGTTCGTCCGGGAGGGGCTATGAGCAGTTCTTC.

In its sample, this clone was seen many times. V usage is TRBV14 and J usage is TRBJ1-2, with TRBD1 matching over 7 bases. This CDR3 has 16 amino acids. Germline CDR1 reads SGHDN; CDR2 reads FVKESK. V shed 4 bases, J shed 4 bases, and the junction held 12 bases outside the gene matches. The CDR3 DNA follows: TGTGCCAGCAGCCTTCTTGACAGGGAAGGACTCTATGGCTACACCTTC. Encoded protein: CASSLLDREGLYGYTF.

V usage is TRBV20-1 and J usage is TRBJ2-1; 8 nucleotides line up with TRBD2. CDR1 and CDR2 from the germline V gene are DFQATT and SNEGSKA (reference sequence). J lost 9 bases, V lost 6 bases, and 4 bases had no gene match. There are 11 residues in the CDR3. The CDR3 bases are TGCAGTGCCCAAGCGGGAGTTGAGCAGTTCTTC. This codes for CSAQAGVEQFF.

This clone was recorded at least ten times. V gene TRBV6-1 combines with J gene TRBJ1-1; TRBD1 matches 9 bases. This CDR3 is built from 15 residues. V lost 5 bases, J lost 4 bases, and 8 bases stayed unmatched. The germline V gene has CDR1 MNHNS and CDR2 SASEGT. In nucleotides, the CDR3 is TGTGCCAGCAGTCCCCTGAGACAGGGGGTCACTGAAGCTTTCTTT. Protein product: CASSPLRQGVTEAFF.

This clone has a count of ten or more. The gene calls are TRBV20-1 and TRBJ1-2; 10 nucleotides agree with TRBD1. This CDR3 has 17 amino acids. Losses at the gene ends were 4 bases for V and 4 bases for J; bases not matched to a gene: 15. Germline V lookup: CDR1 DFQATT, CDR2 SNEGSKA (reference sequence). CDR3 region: CSAKGDRDRGMAYGYTF. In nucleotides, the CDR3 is TGCAGTGCTAAAGGGGACAGGGACAGGGGTATGGCCTATGGCTACACCTTC.

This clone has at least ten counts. The CDR3 region is CASSLRGAANTEAFF. The CDR3 DNA sequence: TGTGCCAGCAGCCTCCGGGGGGCTGCGAACACTGAAGCTTTCTTT. The chain combines TRBV7-2 with TRBJ1-1, with D perhaps TRBD1 (6 bases). The germline V and J ends were trimmed by 5 bases and 1 base, with 14 bases remaining between them. Germline V gene lookup returns CDR1 SGHTA and CDR2 FQGNSA. This CDR3 contains 15 residues.

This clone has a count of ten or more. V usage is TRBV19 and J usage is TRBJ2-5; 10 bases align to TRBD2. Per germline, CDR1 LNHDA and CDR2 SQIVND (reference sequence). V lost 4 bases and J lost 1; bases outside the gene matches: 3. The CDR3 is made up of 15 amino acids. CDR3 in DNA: TGTGCCAGTAGTAAAAGGACTAGCGGCCAAGAGACCCAGTACTTC. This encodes CASSKRTSGQETQYF.

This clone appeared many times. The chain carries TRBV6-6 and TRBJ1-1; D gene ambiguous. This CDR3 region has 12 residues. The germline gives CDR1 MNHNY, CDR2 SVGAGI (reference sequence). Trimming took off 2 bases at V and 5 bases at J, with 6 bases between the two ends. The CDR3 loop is CASSYRSTEAFF. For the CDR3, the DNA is TGTGCCAGCAGTTACCGATCGACTGAAGCTTTCTTT.

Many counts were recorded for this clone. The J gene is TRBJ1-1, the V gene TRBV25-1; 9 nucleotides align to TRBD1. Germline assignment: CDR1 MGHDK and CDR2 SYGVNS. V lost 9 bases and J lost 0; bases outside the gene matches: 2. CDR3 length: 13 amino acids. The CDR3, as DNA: TGTGCCAGTGGGACAGGGTTGAACACTGAAGCTTTCTTT. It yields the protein CASGTGLNTEAFF.

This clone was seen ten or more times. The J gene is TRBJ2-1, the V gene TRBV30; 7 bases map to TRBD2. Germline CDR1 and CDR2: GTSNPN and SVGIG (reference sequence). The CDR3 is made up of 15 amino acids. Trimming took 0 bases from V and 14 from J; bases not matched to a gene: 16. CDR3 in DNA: TGTGCCTGGAGTGTTGGAATTCGAGGGAGGGCCGGGGAGTTCTTC. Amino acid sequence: CAWSVGIRGRAGEFF.

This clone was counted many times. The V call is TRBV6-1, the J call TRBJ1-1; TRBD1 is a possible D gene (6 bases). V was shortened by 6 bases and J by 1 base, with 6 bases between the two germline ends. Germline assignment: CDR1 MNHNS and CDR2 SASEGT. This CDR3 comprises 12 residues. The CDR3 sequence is CASRDRNTEAFF. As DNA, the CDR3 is TGTGCCAGCAGGGACAGGAACACTGAAGCTTTCTTT.

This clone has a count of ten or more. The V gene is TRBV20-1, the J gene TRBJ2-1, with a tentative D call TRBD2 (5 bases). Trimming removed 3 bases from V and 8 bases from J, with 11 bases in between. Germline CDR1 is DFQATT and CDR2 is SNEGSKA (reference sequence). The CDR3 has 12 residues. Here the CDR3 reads CSARRVLDEQFF. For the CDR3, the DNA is TGCAGTGCTAGGAGGGTGTTGGATGAGCAGTTCTTC.

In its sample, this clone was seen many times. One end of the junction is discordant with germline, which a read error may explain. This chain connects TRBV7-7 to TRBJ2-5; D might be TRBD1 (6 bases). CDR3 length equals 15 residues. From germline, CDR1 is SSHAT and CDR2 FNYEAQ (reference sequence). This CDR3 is CASSLLGTRQETQYF. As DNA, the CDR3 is TGTGCTAGCAGCTTATTGGGGACACGGCAAGAGACCCAGTACTTC. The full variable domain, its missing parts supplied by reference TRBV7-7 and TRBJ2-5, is GAGVSQSPRYKVTKRGQDVTLRCDPISSHATLYWYQQALGQGPEFLTYFNYEAQPDKSGLPSDRFSAERPEGSISTLTIQRTEQRDSAMYRCASSLLGTRQETQYFGPGTRLLVL.

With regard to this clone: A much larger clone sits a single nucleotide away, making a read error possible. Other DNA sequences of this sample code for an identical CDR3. CDR3: CAISSGEGYTF. Here the CDR3 DNA reads TGTGCCATCAGCTCAGGAGAGGGCTACACCTTC. This rearrangement joins TRBV10-3 to TRBJ1-2; D is unclear. V gave up 6 bases and J gave up 8 bases, with 10 bases separating them. CDR3 length: 11 amino acids. CDR1 and CDR2 from the germline V gene are ENHRY and SYGVKD.

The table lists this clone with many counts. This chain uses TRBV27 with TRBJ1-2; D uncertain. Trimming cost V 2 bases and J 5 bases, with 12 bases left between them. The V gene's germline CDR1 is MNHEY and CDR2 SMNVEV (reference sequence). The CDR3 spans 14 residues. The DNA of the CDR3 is TGTGCCAGCAGTTTAAACTCAGGAACGTATGGCTACACCTTC. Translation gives CASSLNSGTYGYTF.

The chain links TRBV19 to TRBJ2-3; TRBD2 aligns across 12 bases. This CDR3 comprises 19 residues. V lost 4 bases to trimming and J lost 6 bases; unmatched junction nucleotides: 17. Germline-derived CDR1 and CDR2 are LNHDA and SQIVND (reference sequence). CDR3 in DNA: TGTGCCAGTAGTAAAGATCTATCGGCTAGCGGGGGGGCAACGGATACGCAGTATTTT. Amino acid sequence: CASSKDLSASGGATDTQYF.

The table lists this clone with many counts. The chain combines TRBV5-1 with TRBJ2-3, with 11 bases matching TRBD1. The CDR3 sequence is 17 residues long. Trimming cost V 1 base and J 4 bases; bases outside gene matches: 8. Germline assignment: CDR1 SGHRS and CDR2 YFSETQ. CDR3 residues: CASSLKDRGRVADTQYF. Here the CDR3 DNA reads TGCGCCAGCAGCTTGAAGGACAGGGGGCGGGTAGCAGATACGCAGTATTTT.

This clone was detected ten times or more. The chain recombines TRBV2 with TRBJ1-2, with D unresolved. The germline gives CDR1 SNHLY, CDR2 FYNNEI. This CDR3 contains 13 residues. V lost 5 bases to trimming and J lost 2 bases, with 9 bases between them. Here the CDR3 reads CASSLGKNYGYTF. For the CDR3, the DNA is TGTGCCAGCAGTCTGGGAAAAAACTATGGCTACACCTTC.

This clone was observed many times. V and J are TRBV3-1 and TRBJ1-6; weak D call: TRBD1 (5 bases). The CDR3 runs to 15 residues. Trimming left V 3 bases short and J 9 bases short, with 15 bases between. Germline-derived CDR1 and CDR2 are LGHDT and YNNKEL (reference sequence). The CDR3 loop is CASSHRDQFTSPLHF. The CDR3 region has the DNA TGTGCCAGCAGCCACAGGGATCAATTTACTTCACCCCTCCACTTT.

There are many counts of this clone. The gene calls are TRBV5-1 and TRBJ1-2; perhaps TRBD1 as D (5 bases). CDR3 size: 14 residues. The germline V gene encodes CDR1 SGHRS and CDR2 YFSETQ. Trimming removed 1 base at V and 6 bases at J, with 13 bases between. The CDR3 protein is CASSLSHPQDGYTF. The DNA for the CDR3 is TGCGCCAGCAGCTTGTCACACCCACAGGATGGCTACACCTTC.

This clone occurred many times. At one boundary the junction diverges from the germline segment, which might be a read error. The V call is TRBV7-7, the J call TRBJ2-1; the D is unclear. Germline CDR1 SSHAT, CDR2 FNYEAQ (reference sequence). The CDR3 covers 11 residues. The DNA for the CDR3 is TGTGCTAGCAGCTCGGGCAATGAGCAGTTCTTC. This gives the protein CASSSGNEQFF.

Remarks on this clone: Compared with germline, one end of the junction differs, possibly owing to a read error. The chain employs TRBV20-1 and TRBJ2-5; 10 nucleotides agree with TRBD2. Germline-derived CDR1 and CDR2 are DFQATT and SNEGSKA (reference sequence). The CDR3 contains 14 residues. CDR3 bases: TGCAGTGATAGAGTAGGACTAGCGGAAGAGACCCAGTACTTC. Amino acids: CSDRVGLAEETQYF.

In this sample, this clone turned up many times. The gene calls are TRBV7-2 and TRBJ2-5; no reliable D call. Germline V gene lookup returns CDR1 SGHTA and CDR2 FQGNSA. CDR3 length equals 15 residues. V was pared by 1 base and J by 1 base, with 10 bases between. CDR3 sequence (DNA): TGTGCCAGCAGCTTAGATCGGCAAACCCAAGAGACCCAGTACTTC. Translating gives CASSLDRQTQETQYF.

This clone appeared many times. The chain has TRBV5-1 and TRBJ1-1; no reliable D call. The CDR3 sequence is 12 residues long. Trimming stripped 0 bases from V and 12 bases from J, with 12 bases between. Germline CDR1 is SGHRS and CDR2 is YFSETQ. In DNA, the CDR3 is TGCGCCAGCAGCTTGGCAGGCGGGCGGACTTTCTTT. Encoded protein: CASSLAGGRTFF.

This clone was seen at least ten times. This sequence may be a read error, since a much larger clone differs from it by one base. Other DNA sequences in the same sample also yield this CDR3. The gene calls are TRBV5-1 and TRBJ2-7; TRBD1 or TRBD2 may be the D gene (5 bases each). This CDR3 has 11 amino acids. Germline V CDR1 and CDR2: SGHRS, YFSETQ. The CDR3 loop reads CASREGNEQYF. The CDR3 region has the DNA TGTGCCAGCAGAGAGGGGAACGAGCAGTACTTC.

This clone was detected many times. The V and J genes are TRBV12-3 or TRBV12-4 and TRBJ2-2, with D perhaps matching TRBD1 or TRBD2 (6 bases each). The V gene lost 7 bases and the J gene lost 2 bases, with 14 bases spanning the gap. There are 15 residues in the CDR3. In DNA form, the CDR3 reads TGTGCCAGCACTCATAGGGGGGCCAACACCGGGGAGCTGTTTTTT. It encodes CASTHRGANTGELFF.

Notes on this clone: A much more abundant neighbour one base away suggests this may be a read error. CDR3 sequence: CITKRDTDTQYF. In DNA, the CDR3 is TGCATCACCAAGCGGGACACAGATACGCAGTATTTT. The chain uses TRBV20-1 and TRBJ2-3; the match to TRBD2 covers 7 bases. Germline CDR1 is DFQATT and CDR2 is SNEGSKA (reference sequence). The CDR3 contains 12 residues.

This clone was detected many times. The DNA of the CDR3 is TGTGCCAGTAGTACCGAAGGGACAGGGGGCGCGAACTATGGCTACACCTTC. Its protein product is CASSTEGTGGANYGYTF. The chain recombines TRBV19 with TRBJ1-2; 12 nucleotides line up with TRBD1. This CDR3 spans 17 amino acids. V lost 4 bases to trimming and J lost 2 bases; unmatched junction nucleotides: 8. The germline CDR1 and CDR2 sequences are LNHDA and SQIVND (reference sequence).